The clone carrying this T cell receptor beta chain was counted only a few times. This sample is part of a study of T cells in localized non-small cell lung cancer. V shed 1 base, J shed 6 bases, and the junction held 12 bases outside the gene matches. CDR1 and CDR2 from the germline V gene are MDHEN and SYDVKM. The CDR3 is made up of 16 amino acids. TCRdb's table, derived via immunoSEQ multiplex PCR, lists solely in-frame clones and lacks some. The profile covers some 24,000 clones, with roughly 90% appearing a single time and 2.7% taken by the ten largest. The receptor was isolated from a woman aged 35-70 years with stage I lung adenocarcinoma. The rearrangement uses TRBV28 and TRBJ2-7, with 7 nucleotides matching TRBD1. The source material was peripheral blood, sampled before any cancer treatment. CDR3 bases: TGTGCCAGCAGTTTATACGCGCAGGGGACAGTTGGCGAGCAGTACTTC. Translating it yields CASSLYAQGTVGEQYF.